Each of the 17 T cell receptor beta chains below was sequenced from the same sample in a study of T cells in localized non-small cell lung cancer. Sequencing was performed with immunoSEQ multiplex PCR; in TCRdb, only in-frame clones are kept and a portion is missing. The table lists 12,000 to 15,000 clones, roughly four fifths of them singletons. The material was peripheral blood, obtained before any cancer treatment. All receptors derive from a female donor of 60 years or more with stage I squamous cell lung carcinoma.

The chain uses TRBV7-7 and TRBJ2-5; the match to TRBD1 covers 8 bases. The CDR3 has 15 amino acids. V shed 5 bases and J 4 bases; nucleotides not matched to a gene: 9. Germline CDR1 is SSHAT and CDR2 is FNYEAQ (reference sequence). For the CDR3, the DNA is TGTGCCAGCAGCGCGGGGACAGGAGAGGGAGAGACCCAGTACTTC. Translated, it gives CASSAGTGEGETQYF.

The chain is built from TRBV11-2 and TRBJ2-2, with D possibly matching TRBD1 (6 bases). Germline CDR1 is SGHAT and CDR2 is FQNNGV. The CDR3 spans 15 residues. Trimming removed 2 bases from V and 4 bases from J, with 11 bases in between. The CDR3 protein is CASSLRGYSTGELFF. The CDR3 DNA sequence: TGTGCCAGCAGCTTAAGGGGGTATAGCACCGGGGAGCTGTTTTTT.

The chain couples TRBV6-5 to TRBJ1-1, with TRBD1 identical over 8 bases. Germline values: CDR1 MNHEY, CDR2 SVGAGI. The CDR3 runs to 15 residues. V gave up 1 base and J gave up 5 bases; unmatched junction bases: 6. CDR3 loop: CASSYLDRGPTEAFF. Written as DNA, the CDR3 is TGTGCCAGCAGTTACTTAGACAGGGGCCCTACTGAAGCTTTCTTT.

This clone has a handful of counts. The chain couples TRBV30 to TRBJ1-5; D is unclear. CDR3 length equals 12 residues. V was pared by 0 bases and J by 7 bases, with 7 bases between. In germline, CDR1 is GTSNPN, CDR2 SVGIG (reference sequence). CDR3 sequence (DNA): TGTGCCTGGAGTGTAGCGGGACAGCCCCAGCATTTT. This gives the protein CAWSVAGQPQHF.

The chain combines TRBV19 with TRBJ1-2; TRBD1 aligns across 10 bases. The length of the CDR3 is 13 residues. Losses at the gene ends were 5 bases for V and 7 bases for J; bases not matched to a gene: 4. Per germline, CDR1 LNHDA and CDR2 SQIVND (reference sequence). CDR3 sequence (DNA): TGTGCCAGTAGTCCCGACAGGGGGCCTGGCTACACCTTC. Its translation: CASSPDRGPGYTF. Supplemented by reference TRBV19 and TRBJ1-2, the full variable domain reads DGGITQSPKYLFRKEGQNVTLSCEQNLNHDAMYWYRQDPGQGLRLIYYSQIVNDFQKGDIAEGYSVSREKKESFPLTVTSAQKNPTAFYLCASSPDRGPGYTFGSGTRLTVV.

The chain has TRBV4-1 and TRBJ1-6, with 9 positions matching TRBD1. The CDR3 consists of 17 residues. Trimming took 6 bases from V and 0 from J; bases not matched to a gene: 6. Germline V gives CDR1 MGHRA, CDR2 YSYEKL. The chain's CDR3 is CASRAGTGLSYNSPLHF. In nucleotides, the CDR3 is TGCGCCAGCAGAGCCGGGACAGGGCTCTCCTATAATTCACCCCTCCACTTT.

The rearrangement links TRBV2 to TRBJ2-2; D is undetermined. Germline values: CDR1 SNHLY, CDR2 FYNNEI. V was pared by 1 base and J by 1 base, with 4 bases between. This CDR3 region has 14 residues. In DNA, the CDR3 is TGTGCCAGCAGTGAAGGAGGGAACACCGGGGAGCTGTTTTTT. It codes for CASSEGGNTGELFF.

The gene calls are TRBV19 and TRBJ1-2; D is possibly TRBD1 (6 bases). The V gene's germline CDR1 is LNHDA and CDR2 SQIVND (reference sequence). The CDR3 is 15 residues long. Trimming pared 7 bases from V and 2 bases from J, leaving 17 bases between. CDR3 DNA sequence: TGTGCCAGTACTATTTACGACAGGCAAAACTATGGCTACACCTTC. It yields the protein CASTIYDRQNYGYTF.

The genes are TRBV6-9 and TRBJ1-1; 7 bases match TRBD1. The CDR3 is 14 amino acids. Germline loops: CDR1 MNHGY, CDR2 SVAAGI. The V gene end was trimmed by 5 bases and the J gene end by 7 bases; junction bases not matched to a gene: 10. The CDR3 nucleotides are TGTGCCAGCAGTCCCTCTGACAGGGCGCTTGAAGCTTTCTTT. This sequence encodes CASSPSDRALEAFF.

In this sample, this clone turned up once. This chain connects TRBV11-3 to TRBJ2-7; 10 nucleotides agree with TRBD2. Germline V gene sequence: CDR1 SGHNT, CDR2 YENEEA. This CDR3 has 15 residues. V was pared by 5 bases and J by 2 bases, with 6 bases of the junction left unmatched. In DNA, the CDR3 is TGTGCCAGCAGCCCCCGTAGCGGGGGGACCTACGAGCAGTACTTC. Residues: CASSPRSGGTYEQYF.

The chain is built from TRBV7-2 and TRBJ1-2; possible D gene TRBD1, 6 bases. V lost 0 bases, J lost 8 bases, and 16 bases lay in between. Per germline, CDR1 SGHTA and CDR2 FQGNSA. The CDR3 is made up of 15 amino acids. CDR3: CASSLAFGGAGGYTF. CDR3 DNA sequence: TGTGCCAGCAGCTTAGCGTTTGGGGGCGCGGGGGGCTACACCTTC.

This clone was observed a single time. The J gene is TRBJ1-1, the V gene TRBV19, with D hard to call. The CDR3 sequence is 13 residues long. Trimming cost V 3 bases and J 5 bases, with 10 bases left between them. Germline CDR1 and CDR2: LNHDA and SQIVND (reference sequence). CDR3 protein: CASSIFGLTEAFF. The CDR3, as DNA: TGTGCCAGTAGTATTTTCGGCTTGACTGAAGCTTTCTTT.

This clone was detected only a few times. The V gene is TRBV4-1, the J gene TRBJ2-5; 10 bases are shared with TRBD2. The CDR3 runs 16 residues. Germline values: CDR1 MGHRA, CDR2 YSYEKL. With 1 base clipped from V and 1 base from J, the junction kept 3 bases outside the gene matches. CDR3 nucleotide sequence: TGCGCCAGCAGCCAAGGGGTAGCGGGGGGCCAAGAGACCCAGTACTTC. Amino acids: CASSQGVAGGQETQYF.

The chain has TRBV2 and TRBJ1-1, with 7 bases aligning to TRBD1. Germline loops: CDR1 SNHLY, CDR2 FYNNEI. This CDR3 has 12 residues. With V trimmed by 6 bases and J by 8 bases, 6 bases remained unmatched. CDR3 sequence: CASSKTGREAFF. CDR3 DNA: TGTGCCAGCAGCAAGACAGGGCGAGAAGCTTTCTTT.

For the CDR3, the DNA is TGTGCCAGCAGCTTTCGACTAGCGGAAGAGACCCAGTACTTC. Translating it yields CASSFRLAEETQYF. The rearrangement joins TRBV7-9 to TRBJ2-5; 9 bases match TRBD2. CDR1 and CDR2 from the germline V gene are SEHNR and FQNEAQ (reference sequence). This CDR3 is built from 14 residues. Germline trimming cut 3 bases from V and 3 bases from J; bases unmatched to any gene: 2.

The chain is built from TRBV6-1 and TRBJ2-1; 7 nucleotides align to TRBD1. The CDR3 has 15 amino acids. V was pared by 2 bases and J by 7 bases, with 8 bases of the junction left unmatched. CDR1 and CDR2 (germline): MNHNS, SASEGT. CDR3 bases: TGTGCCAGCAGTGAACGAACACAGGGGATGAATGAGCAGTTCTTC. Translated, it gives CASSERTQGMNEQFF.

This chain uses TRBV7-2 with TRBJ1-1; possible D gene TRBD1, 5 bases. The CDR3 covers 16 residues. Germline V gene sequence: CDR1 SGHTA, CDR2 FQGNSA. The V and J ends lost 3 bases and 1 base respectively, with 15 bases between them. CDR3 sequence: CASSLSLGQGNTEAFF. The CDR3 region has the DNA TGTGCCAGCAGCTTGAGCCTCGGGCAGGGGAACACTGAAGCTTTCTTT.